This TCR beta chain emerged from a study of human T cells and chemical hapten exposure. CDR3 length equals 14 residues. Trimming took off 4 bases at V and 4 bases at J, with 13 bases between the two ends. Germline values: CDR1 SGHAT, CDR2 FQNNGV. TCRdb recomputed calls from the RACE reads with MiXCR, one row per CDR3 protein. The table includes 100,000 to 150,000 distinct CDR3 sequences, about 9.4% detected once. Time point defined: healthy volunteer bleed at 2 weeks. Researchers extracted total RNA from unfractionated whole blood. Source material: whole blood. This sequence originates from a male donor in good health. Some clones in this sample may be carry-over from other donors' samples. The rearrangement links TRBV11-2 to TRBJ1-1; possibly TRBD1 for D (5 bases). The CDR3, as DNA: TGTGCCAGCAGCTACAGCTGGGGGGGCACTGAAGCTTTCTTT. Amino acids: CASSYSWGGTEAFF.